The rows below give T cell receptor beta chains drawn from one sample of a study of shared clonotypes between healthy human individuals. Using immunoSEQ multiplex PCR, the repertoire was profiled, and TCRdb retains in-frame clones only, with some absent. The sample holds approximately 2.1 million clones; approximately 95% are singletons and the top ten take under 0.45%. The specimen was naive CD4+ T cells from PBMCs. These receptors all come from a man aged 18 to 29 in good health. Some clones in this sample may be carry-over from other donors' samples. The CDR3 runs from the conserved cysteine through the conserved F or W. D genes are given only for firm matches.

D gene | J gene | V gene | CDR3 protein | CDR3 DNA
. | TRBJ1-1 | TRBV15 | CATSRGGDLNTEAFF | TGTGCCACCAGCAGAGGGGGAGATTTGAACACTGAAGCTTTCTTT
. | TRBJ2-3 | TRBV5-4 | CASSLVGGETDTQYF | TGTGCCAGCAGCTTGGTCGGGGGTGAAACAGATACGCAGTATTTT
. | TRBJ2-3 | TRBV7-2 | CASSLNAGGHFTDTQYF | TGTGCCAGCAGCTTAAATGCCGGAGGACATTTCACAGATACGCAGTATTTT
. | TRBJ1-5 | TRBV25-1 | CASSATGYRQPQHF | TGTGCCAGCAGTGCTACAGGGTATCGACAGCCCCAGCATTTT
. | TRBJ2-1 | TRBV7-2 | CASSQGAGAYNEQFF | TGTGCCAGCAGCCAGGGGGCGGGAGCCTACAATGAGCAGTTCTTC
TRBD2 | TRBJ2-7 | TRBV28 | CASSFSRLAGGEQYF | TGTGCCAGCAGTTTCTCTAGACTAGCAGGTGGCGAGCAGTACTTC
. | TRBJ2-5 | TRBV5-4 | CASSARRAEETQYF | TGTGCCAGCAGCGCCCGCCGGGCCGAGGAGACCCAGTACTTC
. | TRBJ2-6 | TRBV2 | CASSEARAGSGANVLTF | TGTGCCAGCAGTGAAGCCAGGGCGGGGTCTGGGGCCAACGTCCTGACTTTC
. | TRBJ2-7 | TRBV9 | CASSVGAGSTYEQYF | TGTGCCAGCAGCGTAGGGGCAGGGTCAACCTACGAGCAGTACTTC
TRBD1 | TRBJ2-7 | TRBV10-3 | CAISDRDSNYEQYF | TGTGCCATCAGTGATCGGGACAGTAACTACGAGCAGTACTTC
. | TRBJ2-5 | TRBV25-1 | CASSGRFEETQYF | TGTGCCAGCAGTGGACGTTTCGAGGAGACCCAGTACTTC
. | TRBJ2-7 | TRBV6-5 | CASRPPGAVSYEQYF | TGTGCCAGCAGGCCCCCCGGAGCTGTATCCTACGAGCAGTACTTC
. | TRBJ2-7 | TRBV28 | CASSRQGFYEQYF | TGTGCCAGCAGTCGGCAGGGTTTCTACGAGCAGTACTTC
. | TRBJ2-5 | TRBV9 | CASSVLAQETQYF | TGTGCCAGCAGCGTGCTCGCCCAGGAGACCCAGTACTTC
TRBD2 | TRBJ2-5 | TRBV6-1 | CASRVGLAEETQYF | TGTGCCAGCAGGGTTGGACTAGCGGAAGAGACCCAGTACTTC
. | TRBJ1-5 | TRBV19 | CASSKSGSGNQPQHF | TGTGCCAGTAGTAAGTCGGGGTCGGGGAATCAGCCCCAGCATTTT
TRBD1 | TRBJ2-5 | TRBV5-1 | CASSRDREETQYF | TGCGCCAGCAGCCGGGACAGGGAGGAGACCCAGTACTTC
. | TRBJ2-1 | TRBV25-1 | CASSEYKGLGNEQFF | TGTGCCAGCAGTGAATATAAAGGGTTGGGGAATGAGCAGTTCTTC
. | TRBJ2-4 | TRBV7-9 | CASSLGGSGNIQYF | TGTGCCAGCAGCTTAGGAGGCTCCGGAAACATTCAGTACTTC
TRBD2 | TRBJ2-1 | TRBV11-2 | CASSLLAGNEQFF | TGTGCCAGCAGCTTGCTAGCGGGGAATGAGCAGTTCTTC
. | TRBJ1-2 | TRBV9 | CASSVGSAPYGYTF | TGTGCCAGCAGCGTAGGATCAGCTCCCTATGGCTACACCTTC
. | TRBJ1-1 | TRBV29-1 | CSVEDVWNGAEAFF | TGCAGCGTTGAAGATGTATGGAATGGGGCCGAAGCTTTCTTT
TRBD2 | TRBJ2-1 | TRBV7-2 | CASSLGPGLAGHEQFF | TGTGCCAGCAGCTTAGGTCCGGGACTAGCGGGTCATGAGCAGTTCTTC
. | TRBJ2-7 | TRBV18 | CASSPPGSGPYEQYF | TGTGCCAGCTCACCACCTGGATCCGGCCCCTACGAGCAGTACTTC